A single sample is the source of the 27 T cell receptor beta chains below, sequenced in a study of CD8+CD57+ T cells in acquired aplastic anemia. Profiling of TCR beta VDJ combinations and CDR3 sequences used genomic DNA as template. TCRdb processed the reads anew with MiXCR; each CDR3 protein has one entry. The table lists under 200,000 distinct CDR3 sequences, around 65% of them singletons. The specimen was sorted CD4+, CD8+, or CD8+CD57+ T cells (not recorded which) from PBMCs. These receptor sequences come from a human donor with severe aplastic anemia or a healthy control (not recorded which).

J is TRBJ2-2 and V is TRBV11-3, with D possibly TRBD1 on 6 matching bases. Germline lookup yields CDR1 SGHNT and CDR2 YENEEA. The CDR3 is made up of 14 amino acids. V was cut by 5 bases and J by 5 bases, with 12 bases left in between. Here the CDR3 reads CASSRNRDTGELFF. CDR3 DNA: TGTGCCAGCAGCCGTAACAGGGATACCGGGGAGCTGTTTTTT. Looking up the rest from reference TRBV11-3 and TRBJ2-2 gives the full variable domain: EAGVVQSPRYKIIEKKQPVAFWCNPISGHNTLYWYLQNLGQGPELLIRYENEEAVDDSQLPKDRFSAERLKGVDSTLKIQPAELGDSAVYLCASSRNRDTGELFFGEGSRLTVL.

This clonotype was seen repeatedly, ten times or more. The chain recombines TRBV5-1 with TRBJ2-7; no definite D call. This CDR3 contains 15 residues. Germline V gene lookup returns CDR1 SGHRS and CDR2 YFSETQ. The V end lost 0 bases, the J end lost 1 base, and 11 bases lay between the germline ends. The CDR3 here is CASSLVATASYEQYF. The CDR3 nucleotides read TGCGCCAGCAGCTTGGTGGCGACGGCTTCCTACGAGCAGTACTTC.

The genes are TRBV20-1 and TRBJ2-7; 7 nucleotides align to TRBD2. Germline V lookup: CDR1 DFQATT, CDR2 SNEGSKA (reference sequence). V was pared by 2 bases and J by 4 bases, with 2 bases of the junction left unmatched. This CDR3 spans 12 amino acids. CDR3: CSARREGYEQYF. In DNA form, the CDR3 reads TGCAGTGCTAGAAGGGAGGGGTACGAGCAGTACTTC.

This chain joins TRBV10-3 and TRBJ2-7, with D maybe TRBD2 (5 bases). This CDR3 region has 13 residues. Germline CDR1 ENHRY, CDR2 SYGVKD. V was trimmed by 7 bases and J by 0 bases, leaving 10 bases between them. The CDR3 reads CAIMASTSYEQYF. The DNA of the CDR3 is TGTGCCATCATGGCTAGCACCTCCTACGAGCAGTACTTC.

This clonotype was counted at least ten times. The chain links TRBV18 to TRBJ2-7, with D hard to call. The V end was cut by 6 bases, the J end by 0 bases, with 12 bases between. Germline V gene sequence: CDR1 KGHSH, CDR2 LQKENI. The CDR3 sequence is 14 residues long. CDR3 coding DNA: TGTGCCAGCTCGAACCAGCAAGGCTCCTACGAGCAGTACTTC. This codes for CASSNQQGSYEQYF. Drawing the rest from reference TRBV18 and TRBJ2-7, the complete variable domain is NAGVMQNPRHLVRRRGQEARLRCSPMKGHSHVYWYRQLPEEGLKFMVYLQKENIIDESGMPKERFSAEFPKEGPSILRIQQVVRGDSAAYFCASSNQQGSYEQYFGPGTRLTVT.

The chain couples TRBV9 to TRBJ2-2; 8 bases map to TRBD2. J was trimmed by 5 bases and V by 3 bases; bases with no gene match: 9. This CDR3 is built from 16 residues. The germline gives CDR1 SGDLS, CDR2 YYNGEE. In DNA, the CDR3 is TGTGCCAGCAGCGGAATCGGGGGGGGAGGGACCGGGGAGCTGTTTTTT. As protein: CASSGIGGGGTGELFF.

This clonotype occurred many times. The chain combines TRBV13 with TRBJ1-6; D is undetermined. CDR3 length: 12 residues. Per the germline V gene, CDR1 is PRHDT and CDR2 is FYEKMQ (reference sequence). Trimming left V 8 bases short and J 8 bases short, with 10 bases between. The CDR3 nucleotides are TGTGCCAGCGCCGACTCCGATTCACCCCTCCACTTT. This gives the protein CASADSDSPLHF.

The table lists this clonotype with a few counts. This chain connects TRBV24-1 to TRBJ2-5; a weak D match, TRBD2 (5 bases). CDR3 size: 15 residues. V dropped 3 bases and J dropped 1 base, with 11 bases sitting between them. In germline, CDR1 is KGHDR, CDR2 SFDVKD. The CDR3 region is CATSDIRDSQETQYF. The CDR3 DNA follows: TGTGCCACCAGTGATATACGGGATTCCCAAGAGACCCAGTACTTC.

The V call is TRBV29-1, the J call TRBJ2-3; D may be TRBD1 or TRBD2 (5 bases each). This CDR3 is 13 amino acids long. CDR1 and CDR2 from the germline V gene are SQVTM and ANQGSEA. V was trimmed by 4 bases and J by 2 bases, leaving 10 bases between them. CDR3 coding DNA: TGCAGCGTTGGGCAGGGACCCACAGATACGCAGTATTTT. This sequence encodes CSVGQGPTDTQYF.

The V and J genes are TRBV20-1 and TRBJ2-7; 9 bases match TRBD1. There are 14 residues in the CDR3. After removal of 7 bases from V and 4 bases from J, the junction contained 11 bases not matched to a gene. From germline, CDR1 is DFQATT and CDR2 SNEGSKA (reference sequence). CDR3 DNA sequence: TGCAGTGTATCGCCCGGGACAGGGCCATACGAGCAGTACTTC. Translated, it gives CSVSPGTGPYEQYF.

The rearrangement joins TRBV7-2 to TRBJ2-7; D tentatively fits TRBD1 or TRBD2 (6 bases each). Germline-derived CDR1 and CDR2 are SGHTA and FQGNSA. Trimming removed 9 bases from V and 2 bases from J, with 20 bases in between. This CDR3 has 15 residues. The DNA for the CDR3 is TGTGCCAGTAGGAAGGGGGACTCCCTAACCTACGAGCAGTACTTC. Translation: CASRKGDSLTYEQYF.

This clonotype occurred many times. V is TRBV16 and J is TRBJ1-5, with D possibly being TRBD1 (6 bases). The CDR3 runs to 14 residues. Germline V CDR1 and CDR2: KGHSY, FQNENV. V lost 5 bases and J 3 bases, leaving 11 bases between the germline ends. The CDR3: CASSWTAPNQPQHF. CDR3 in DNA: TGTGCCAGCAGCTGGACAGCGCCCAATCAGCCCCAGCATTTT.

This clonotype turned up a few times. The rearrangement links TRBV29-1 to TRBJ1-2; a possible D gene is TRBD1 (5 bases). The CDR3 totals 13 residues. Per the germline V gene, CDR1 is SQVTM and CDR2 is ANQGSEA. V lost 6 bases and J lost 3, with 14 bases in between. The DNA of the CDR3 is TGCAGCGTGCAAGGTGGGGGTGACTATGGCTACACCTTC. Amino acids: CSVQGGGDYGYTF.

This clonotype was recorded at least ten times. This sequence joins TRBV9 and TRBJ2-7, with 11 bases identical to TRBD2. Germline lookup yields CDR1 SGDLS and CDR2 YYNGEE. V dropped 4 bases and J dropped 4; count of bases not matched to a gene: 7. The length of the CDR3 is 15 residues. The CDR3 spells CASSPGTSGIYEQYF. DNA of the CDR3: TGTGCCAGCAGCCCCGGGACTAGCGGAATATACGAGCAGTACTTC.

This clonotype was detected ten times or more. The V gene is TRBV12-3 or TRBV12-4, the J gene TRBJ2-1, with D possibly TRBD2 on 6 matching bases. Trimming left V 8 bases short and J 5 bases short, with 7 bases between. This CDR3 comprises 11 residues. This CDR3 is CASWGDNEQFF. The CDR3 coding sequence is TGTGCCAGCTGGGGGGACAATGAGCAGTTCTTC.

The chain uses TRBV5-1 and TRBJ2-1; either TRBD1 or TRBD2 may fit D (5 bases each). The CDR3 spans 14 residues. Germline V gives CDR1 SGHRS, CDR2 YFSETQ. Trimming cost V 6 bases and J 0 bases, with 10 bases left between them. The CDR3 region has the DNA TGCGCCAGCACGGACGGGGCCTCCTACAATGAGCAGTTCTTC. Residues: CASTDGASYNEQFF.

The J gene is TRBJ2-7, the V gene TRBV7-2; D may be TRBD2 (6 bases). Trimming left V 1 base short and J 4 bases short, with 8 bases between. CDR1 is SGHTA and CDR2 is FQGNSA in the germline V gene. This CDR3 is 13 amino acids long. The CDR3: CASSLGEAYEQYF. DNA of the CDR3: TGTGCCAGCAGCTTAGGGGAGGCATACGAGCAGTACTTC.

This clonotype occurred many times. The chain employs TRBV9 and TRBJ2-5; D is ambiguous. The V and J ends lost 3 bases and 3 bases respectively, with 12 bases between them. CDR3 length: 14 amino acids. The germline gives CDR1 SGDLS, CDR2 YYNGEE. The CDR3 sequence is CASSALWQEETQYF. DNA of the CDR3: TGTGCCAGCAGCGCCCTGTGGCAGGAAGAGACCCAGTACTTC.

The genes are TRBV10-3 and TRBJ1-2, with D uncertain. The germline V gene encodes CDR1 ENHRY and CDR2 SYGVKD. V lost 6 bases to trimming and J lost 6 bases, with 11 bases between them. The CDR3 has 12 amino acids. CDR3 in amino acids: CAIRGWTDGYTF. CDR3 DNA: TGTGCCATCAGAGGGTGGACGGATGGCTACACCTTC.

V gene TRBV19 combines with J gene TRBJ2-3, with TRBD2 matching over 9 bases. The V gene's germline CDR1 is LNHDA and CDR2 SQIVND (reference sequence). The ends lost 6 bases at V and 0 bases at J; junction bases unmatched: 7. The length of the CDR3 is 16 residues. CDR3 protein: CASSGGRESSTDTQYF. CDR3 coding DNA: TGTGCCAGTAGCGGCGGGAGGGAGTCTAGCACAGATACGCAGTATTTT.

The chain links TRBV7-2 to TRBJ2-7; 8 bases are a match to TRBD2. Unmatched junction bases numbered 12, after V lost 1 base and J lost 7 bases. The CDR3 extends over 16 amino acids. Germline lookup yields CDR1 SGHTA and CDR2 FQGNSA. The CDR3: CASSLVGWASGWEQYF. The CDR3 nucleotides read TGTGCCAGCAGCTTAGTTGGATGGGCTAGCGGGTGGGAGCAGTACTTC.

This clonotype was counted a few times. With a much larger clone just one base away, this may be a read error. The CDR3 nucleotides read TGTGCTAGTGGTTTGGGTCGGGGGGACATGAAGCAGTACTTC. As protein: CASGLGRGDMKQYF. The V call is TRBV12-3 or TRBV12-4, the J call TRBJ2-7, with D maybe TRBD2 (7 bases). This CDR3 is 14 amino acids long.

This clonotype was seen a handful of times. This may be a read error, as it is one base from a much larger clone. This rearrangement joins TRBV6-5 to TRBJ1-5, with D perhaps TRBD1 (5 bases). CDR1 is MNHEY, CDR2 SVGAGI, per germline. The CDR3 has 14 residues. V was trimmed by 4 bases and J by 3 bases, leaving 10 bases between them. The DNA for the CDR3 is TGTGCCAGCAGTTTGGACATTACCAATCAGCCCCAGCATTTT. Residues: CASSLDITNQPQHF.

In this sample, this clonotype turned up many times. One end of the junction fails to match germline, which may point to a read error. J is TRBJ2-3 and V is TRBV6-2 or TRBV6-3; TRBD2 aligns across 9 bases. This CDR3 is built from 17 residues. CDR1 MNHEY and CDR2 SVGEGT come from the germline V gene. The CDR3 nucleotides are TGTGCCAGCACTTACTTAGAGGCTAGCGGGGTCACAGATACGCAGTATTTT. Translating gives CASTYLEASGVTDTQYF.

For this clonotype: At one end the junction does not follow the germline gene, possibly because of a read error. The chain couples TRBV7-7 to TRBJ2-1, with a possible D match to TRBD1 (6 bases). The CDR3 is 15 amino acids. Germline CDR1 reads SSHAT; CDR2 reads FNYEAQ (reference sequence). This CDR3 is CASSRSSGTYNEQFF. In DNA, the CDR3 is TGTGCTAGCAGCAGGTCCTCGGGGACATACAATGAGCAGTTCTTC.

This clonotype was seen a handful of times. The chain uses TRBV7-9 and TRBJ2-7; 10 nucleotides line up with TRBD1. The CDR3 has 12 residues. Trimming at V came to 9 bases and at J to 3 bases, leaving 2 bases not matched to a gene. CDR1 and CDR2 (germline): SEHNR, FQNEAQ (reference sequence). The CDR3 is CASWDRGYEQYF. In DNA, the CDR3 is TGTGCCAGTTGGGACAGGGGCTACGAGCAGTACTTC. Drawing the rest from reference TRBV7-9 and TRBJ2-7, the complete variable domain is DTGVSQNPRHKITKRGQNVTFRCDPISEHNRLYWYRQTLGQGPEFLTYFQNEAQLEKSRLLSDRFSAERPKGSFSTLEIQRTEQGDSAMYLCASWDRGYEQYFGPGTRLTVT.

V and J are TRBV19 and TRBJ2-3, with D perhaps TRBD2 (5 bases). With 7 bases removed from V and 4 bases from J, the gap between germline ends came to 18 bases. CDR1 LNHDA and CDR2 SQIVND come from the germline V gene (reference sequence). The CDR3 runs 15 residues. The CDR3, as DNA: TGTGCCAGTACGGGGAAGGCCTTACCTTCAGATACGCAGTATTTT. This codes for CASTGKALPSDTQYF.